This T cell receptor (beta chain) was identified in a study of OX40 agonist ivuxolimab in advanced cancers. As for the study in general: Participants, 82.7% male, averaged around 64 years of age, ranging from roughly 20 to 85.

Findings and caveats of the study: On average, CD8+ T cells had more expanded clones than CD4+.

Method: immunoSEQ multiplex PCR; TCRdb's copy keeps in-frame clones and lacks some. The sample holds about 53,000 clones, almost 85% seen once. V lost 5 bases and J lost 3; bases outside the gene matches: 13. Germline CDR1 reads SGHTA; CDR2 reads FQGTGA. The CDR3 totals 17 residues. Comment on this clone: The antigen remains unidentified.

The material was CD4+ or CD8+ T cells sorted from blood, obtained in a trial of the OX40 agonist ivuxolimab. This TCR came from an adult with an advanced solid tumor such as melanoma, head and neck, liver or kidney cancer. The rearrangement links TRBV7-3 to TRBJ2-7, with 10 bases matching TRBD2. The DNA of the CDR3 is TGTGCCAGCAGCGCCCTAGCGGGAGAAACAGTTTACTACGAGCAGTACTTC. Its translation is CASSALAGETVYYEQYF.